The 6 T cell receptor beta chains reported below all come from one sample, sequenced in a study of shared clonotypes between healthy human individuals. The naive CD8 fraction comprised CD45RO-negative cells positively selected for CCR7 and excluded terminally differentiated effector memory CD45RA+ cells. TCRdb keeps only in-frame clones here, not all; method: immunoSEQ multiplex PCR. The data show roughly 2.1 million clones, with 90% to 95% seen just once and under 2% held by the top ten. The specimen sequenced was naive CD8+ T cells from PBMCs. The receptors stem from a man between 18 and 35 years old in good health. Some clones in this sample may be carry-over from other donors' samples.

The rearrangement uses TRBV9 and TRBJ2-1, with 9 bases fitting TRBD2. The CDR3 consists of 16 residues. The V gene's germline CDR1 is SGDLS and CDR2 YYNGEE. V shed 4 bases and J 5 bases; nucleotides not matched to a gene: 10. CDR3 DNA: TGTGCCAGCAGCATCCACCCGGGACTAGCAGACAATGAGCAGTTCTTC. Its protein is CASSIHPGLADNEQFF. Variable domain in full (rest from reference TRBV9 and TRBJ2-1): DSGVTQTPKHLITATGQRVTLRCSPRSGDLSVYWYQQSLDQGLQFLIQYYNGEERAKGNILERFSAQQFPDLHSELNLSSLELGDSALYFCASSIHPGLADNEQFFGPGTRLTVL.

The chain employs TRBV6-6 and TRBJ2-5, with TRBD1 as a possible D gene (6 bases). Germline lookup yields CDR1 MNHNY and CDR2 SVGAGI (reference sequence). This CDR3 comprises 14 residues. V was clipped by 5 bases and J by 3 bases, with 13 bases between them. CDR3 sequence: CASSTDRPEETQYF. CDR3 coding DNA: TGTGCCAGCAGTACGGACAGACCAGAAGAGACCCAGTACTTC.

This rearrangement joins TRBV6-4 to TRBJ2-3, with 7 nucleotides matching TRBD2. The CDR3 length is 15 residues. The J segment lost 5 bases and the V segment lost 0 bases, leaving 5 bases of the junction unmatched. The germline V gene encodes CDR1 MRHNA and CDR2 SNTAGT. The CDR3 nucleotides are TGTGCCAGCAGTGACTCGGGCGGGAGTGGAGATACGCAGTATTTT. Amino acids: CASSDSGGSGDTQYF.

The genes are TRBV10-2 and TRBJ2-2, with 12 bases identical to TRBD1. The CDR3 is 15 amino acids. Germline V gene sequence: CDR1 WSHSY, CDR2 SAAADI. The V segment lost 8 bases and the J segment 3 bases; nucleotides outside the gene matches: 4. As DNA, the CDR3 is TGCGCCAGCGGGGGGACAGGGGGCGACACCGGGGAGCTGTTTTTT. This encodes CASGGTGGDTGELFF.

This chain joins TRBV7-6 and TRBJ2-7; maybe TRBD2 (6 bases). In germline, CDR1 is SGHVS, CDR2 FNYEAQ. V lost 5 bases to trimming and J lost 6 bases, with 20 bases between them. The CDR3 has 15 residues. The CDR3 protein is CASSAVGPLGGEQYF. CDR3 sequence (DNA): TGTGCCAGCAGCGCGGTGGGTCCCCTGGGAGGCGAGCAGTACTTC.

The rearrangement joins TRBV9 to TRBJ2-7, with 10 bases matching TRBD1. Germline assignment: CDR1 SGDLS and CDR2 YYNGEE. There are 14 residues in the CDR3. J was trimmed by 2 bases and V by 4 bases; bases with no gene match: 3. CDR3 sequence (DNA): TGTGCCAGCAGCCAGGGACAGGGGACCTACGAGCAGTACTTC. It codes for CASSQGQGTYEQYF.